These 11 T cell receptor beta chains originate from one sample sequenced in a study of Graves' ophthalmopathy and Graves' hyperthyroidism. RNA transcripts served as template for amplifying TCR beta CDR3 sequences. An initial RT-PCR round employing HTBI primers preceded a second-round multiplex PCR. TCRdb ran MiXCR on the multiplex PCR reads and lists one entry per CDR3 protein. The repertoire holds under 200,000 distinct CDR3 sequences, with approximately 38% as singletons. Sequencing was carried out using peripheral blood. These receptors all stem from a woman aged 40 to 55 with Graves' ophthalmopathy.

This clonotype was seen many times. The chain employs TRBV5-7 and TRBJ1-1; D remains unclear. TRBV5-7 is classed as an ORF, of uncertain function. The V and J ends lost 4 bases and 3 bases respectively, with 22 bases between them. The CDR3 has 17 residues. The CDR3, as DNA: TGTGCCAGCAGCCCGGATAGGCCCTACTGGGAGGACACTGAAGCTTTCTTT. Translation: CASSPDRPYWEDTEAFF.

This clonotype came up many times. The chain recombines TRBV28 with TRBJ2-7; no firm D call. Germline V lookup: CDR1 MDHEN, CDR2 SYDVKM. The ends were cut back, 2 bases at V and 4 bases at J, with 12 bases in the middle. The CDR3 is made up of 14 amino acids. The CDR3 DNA is TGTGCCAGCAGTTTACCCCTCCAGGTGTACGAGCAGTACTTC. Translating it yields CASSLPLQVYEQYF.

The rearrangement uses TRBV12-3 or TRBV12-4 and TRBJ1-1; D might be TRBD1 (5 bases). This CDR3 spans 13 amino acids. Trimming cost V 4 bases and J 9 bases, with 15 bases left between them. The CDR3 region is CASSSSGTPKAFF. The CDR3 region has the DNA TGTGCCAGCAGTTCATCCGGGACTCCGAAAGCTTTCTTT.

This chain connects TRBV7-2 to TRBJ2-7; 7 bases align to TRBD2. There are 13 residues in the CDR3. Germline V gene lookup returns CDR1 SGHTA and CDR2 FQGNSA. V was pared by 5 bases and J by 7 bases, with 8 bases of the junction left unmatched. CDR3 protein: CASSPGGTREQYF. The CDR3 DNA sequence: TGTGCCAGCAGCCCCGGGGGGACTCGTGAGCAGTACTTC.

The genes are TRBV7-2 and TRBJ2-7; unclear D gene. V shed 5 bases and J shed 7 bases, with 15 bases lying between them. Germline V gene data show CDR1 as SGHTA and CDR2 as FQGNSA. The CDR3 is 13 residues long. CDR3 sequence reads: CASSQADLSEQYF. The CDR3, as DNA: TGTGCCAGCAGCCAGGCGGATCTGAGTGAGCAGTACTTC.

J is TRBJ2-5 and V is TRBV12-3 or TRBV12-4; no clear D. The CDR3 spans 14 residues. Between the trimmed V and J ends, which lost 7 bases and 1 base, there was a span of 13 bases. The CDR3 nucleotides read TGTGCCAGCACCCCGTCCAATATCCAAGAGACCCAGTACTTC. It translates to CASTPSNIQETQYF.

This clonotype was found many times. The DNA for the CDR3 is TGTGCCAGCAGTCTAAAAGCGGGAGTGGAGACCCAGTACTTC. Amino acids: CASSLKAGVETQYF. The V call is TRBV12-3 or TRBV12-4, the J call TRBJ2-5, with TRBD2 matching 8 bases. The CDR3 is 14 amino acids. The junction had 7 bases not matched to a gene; V was cut back by 5 bases and J by 5 bases.

This clonotype was counted at least ten times. V is TRBV10-3 and J is TRBJ1-5; TRBD1 matches at 8 bases. The germline V gene has CDR1 ENHRY and CDR2 SYGVKD. This CDR3 is 15 amino acids long. Trimming took 3 bases from V and 2 from J; bases not matched to a gene: 3. CDR3 region: CAISEGQGGNQPQHF. The CDR3 coding sequence is TGTGCCATCAGTGAAGGACAGGGAGGCAATCAGCCCCAGCATTTT.

In its sample, this clonotype was seen many times. This chain connects TRBV6-1 to TRBJ2-7, with D perhaps matching TRBD1 (5 bases). Germline CDR1 reads MNHNS; CDR2 reads SASEGT. V dropped 2 bases and J dropped 3 bases, with 11 bases sitting between them. The CDR3 has 14 amino acids. CDR3 amino acids: CASSEWTRNYEQYF. CDR3 DNA sequence: TGTGCCAGCAGTGAATGGACAAGAAACTACGAGCAGTACTTC.

CDR3 loop: CASSFPRGQASYEQYF. CDR3 sequence (DNA): TGTGCCAGCAGTTTTCCTCGGGGACAGGCCTCCTACGAGCAGTACTTC. This chain connects TRBV28 to TRBJ2-7, with 8 bases aligning to TRBD1. The CDR3 is made up of 16 amino acids. V was pared by 3 bases and J by 0 bases, with 7 bases of the junction left unmatched. CDR1 is MDHEN and CDR2 is SYDVKM in the germline V gene.

The chain recombines TRBV29-1 with TRBJ2-5; no firm D call. The germline CDR1 and CDR2 sequences are SQVTM and ANQGSEA. This CDR3 is 10 amino acids long. Deletions cut 4 bases from V and 5 bases from J, with 5 bases between. The CDR3 sequence is CSVGAETQYF. The DNA of the CDR3 is TGCAGCGTTGGTGCGGAGACCCAGTACTTC.